This entry describes one T cell receptor beta chain. Its antigen is undetermined. The sample belongs to a study of shared clonotypes between healthy human individuals. Trimming cost V 6 bases and J 12 bases, with 15 bases left between them. The CDR3 contains 11 residues. The germline V gene encodes CDR1 DFQATT and CDR2 SNEGSKA (reference sequence). Whole-study findings and limits: Among non-shared clonotypes, generation probabilities were lower than among those shared by all four donors. Larger estimated richness was generally recorded for naive subsets relative to memory subsets. The researchers took only blood, and tissue repertoires probably look different.

Each subset's genomic DNA was split evenly across several immunoSEQ plates. Profiled with immunoSEQ multiplex PCR; TCRdb holds only in-frame clones, not every one. The profile shows fewer than 1.4 million clones, more than 75% of them singletons. The material sequenced was memory CD4+ T cells from PBMCs. Subset reported: CD45RA-negative fraction. The receptor's source is a man in his late teens or twenties in good health. Some clones in this sample may be carry-over from other donors' samples. This chain joins TRBV20-1 and TRBJ2-1; D is tentatively TRBD1 or TRBD2 (5 bases each). CDR3: CSALGTPGQFF. Here the CDR3 DNA reads TGCAGTGCGCTGGGGACCCCGGGGCAGTTCTTC.